This T cell receptor beta chain emerged from a study of somatic mutations in cytotoxic T cells in rheumatoid arthritis. The CDR3 length is 14 residues. Per germline, CDR1 SNHLY and CDR2 FYNNEI. V gave up 4 bases and J gave up 0 bases, with 10 bases separating them. The table came from immunoSEQ multiplex PCR; TCRdb's copy has only in-frame clones and leaves some out. The table has under 25,000 clones, 70% to 90% seen once. Sequenced: CD8+ T cells sorted from blood. This clonotype originated in a man aged 40-50 years in good health. The V call is TRBV2, the J call TRBJ2-7, with TRBD2 as a possible D gene (6 bases). Here the CDR3 DNA reads TGTGCCAGCAGTGTAGGAGGGCCCTCCTACGAGCAGTACTTC. Its translation: CASSVGGPSYEQYF.